The 5 T cell receptor beta chains listed next were all sequenced from one sample in a study of tumor-infiltrating lymphocytes in primary liver carcinoma. With a constant-region primer, TCR beta cDNA was made from 450 to 500 ng of total RNA. TCR beta libraries came from three nested multiplex PCR rounds using slightly modified ARM-PCR. For approximately 9 cycles apiece, the opening two PCR rounds ran with TRBV1-TRBV30 forward primers and a C-beta reverse primer. TCRdb recomputed calls from the multiplex PCR reads with MiXCR, one row per CDR3 protein. This sample has some 320,000 distinct CDR3 sequences, with around three fifths found just once. The researchers obtained blood RNA from unsorted whole blood and also extracted germline DNA. The sequenced material came from peripheral blood. The source is a man aged 40-55 years with primary liver carcinoma and hepatitis B virus infection.

This clonotype was recorded many times. V and J are TRBV29-1 and TRBJ1-1, with D perhaps TRBD1 (5 bases). The CDR3 is made up of 10 amino acids. The V gene lost 1 base and the J gene lost 8 bases, with 5 bases spanning the gap. Germline V lookup: CDR1 SQVTM, CDR2 ANQGSEA. The CDR3 region is CSVEAGEAFF. The CDR3 nucleotides are TGCAGCGTTGAAGCAGGGGAAGCTTTCTTT.

This clonotype was observed many times. The chain has TRBV6-1 and TRBJ2-7, with 8 nucleotides matching TRBD2. The germline V gene has CDR1 MNHNS and CDR2 SASEGT. V shed 11 bases, J shed 1 base, and the junction held 4 bases outside the gene matches. The CDR3 is 12 amino acids. In nucleotides, the CDR3 is TGTGCCGGACGGGGGGGATCCTACGAGCAGTACTTC. Translated: CAGRGGSYEQYF.

The chain carries TRBV6-1 and TRBJ1-1, with unresolved D. Germline values: CDR1 MNHNS, CDR2 SASEGT. The CDR3 is 14 amino acids. Trimming removed 6 bases from V and 2 bases from J, with 13 bases in between. This CDR3 is CASRRAEGNTEAFF. The CDR3 DNA reads as TGTGCCAGCAGGAGGGCGGAGGGAAACACTGAAGCTTTCTTT.

This clonotype was observed a few times. It may be a read error: a sequence one base away is much more abundant. The chain employs TRBV29-1 and TRBJ1-1; D is ambiguous. The CDR3 totals 12 residues. Looked up from germline, CDR1 is SQVTM and CDR2 is ANQGSEA. V shed 4 bases and J shed 11 bases, with 17 bases lying between them. CDR3 nucleotides: TGCAGCGTTGCGGAGGCAGTTGGGGAGGCTTTCTTT. The encoded protein is CSVAEAVGEAFF.

Remarks on this clonotype: This could be a read error, since a much larger clone is one nucleotide away. The CDR3 does not close with the conserved phenylalanine or tryptophan, likely indicating a read error. The chain joins TRBV6-1 to TRBJ2-1; TRBD2 matches 8 bases. This CDR3 spans 14 amino acids. Germline V gene lookup returns CDR1 MNHNS and CDR2 SASEGT. The V and J ends lost 6 bases and 3 bases, in that order; junction bases with no gene match: 4. The CDR3 is CASSPGTSYNEQFL. The CDR3 bases are TGTGCCAGCAGCCCCGGGACTAGCTACAATGAGCAGTTCCTC.